This T cell receptor beta chain was sequenced for a study of T cell responses to AZD1222 COVID-19 vaccine. Findings and caveats of the study: Sampling that yielded the repertoires occurred only after the peak T cell response. Spike was spanned by vaccine-associated CD4 TCRs, with dominance at 160-218 and 743-854. Baseline seropositivity characterized only a handful of AZD1222 recipients.

With regard to this clone: Its antigen is as yet unknown.

V shed 3 bases and J shed 4 bases, with 15 bases lying between them. The CDR3 is made up of 15 amino acids. Germline assignment: CDR1 SEHNR and CDR2 FQNEAQ (reference sequence). TCRdb keeps only in-frame clones here, not all; method: immunoSEQ multiplex PCR. The table has 96,000 or so clones, about 89% seen once. V is TRBV7-9 and J is TRBJ1-2, with a possible D match to TRBD1 (6 bases). The sample here was peripheral blood, taken on day 0 of AZD1222 vaccination. This clonotype originated in an adult in good health. The CDR3 here is CASSLTGRSGYGYTF. The CDR3 coding sequence is TGTGCCAGCAGCTTGACAGGTCGATCTGGCTATGGCTACACCTTC.